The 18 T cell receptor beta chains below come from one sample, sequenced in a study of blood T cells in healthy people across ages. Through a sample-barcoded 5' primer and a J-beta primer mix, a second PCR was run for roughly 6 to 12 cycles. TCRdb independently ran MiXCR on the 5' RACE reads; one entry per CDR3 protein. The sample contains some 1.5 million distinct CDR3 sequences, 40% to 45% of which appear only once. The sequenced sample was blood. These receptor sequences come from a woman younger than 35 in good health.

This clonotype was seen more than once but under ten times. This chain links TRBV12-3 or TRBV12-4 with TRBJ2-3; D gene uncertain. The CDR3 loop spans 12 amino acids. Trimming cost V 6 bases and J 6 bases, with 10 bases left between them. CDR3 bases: TGTGCCAGCAGACCAACCGGCGATACGCAGTATTTT. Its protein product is CASRPTGDTQYF.

CDR3 protein: CSAREVVNYGYTF. CDR3 nucleotide sequence: TGCAGTGCTAGAGAGGTAGTGAACTATGGCTACACCTTC. This chain connects TRBV20-1 to TRBJ1-2; D gene unclear. The CDR3 runs to 13 residues. V lost 0 bases and J 2 bases, leaving 7 bases between the germline ends. Germline V gene data show CDR1 as DFQATT and CDR2 as SNEGSKA (reference sequence).

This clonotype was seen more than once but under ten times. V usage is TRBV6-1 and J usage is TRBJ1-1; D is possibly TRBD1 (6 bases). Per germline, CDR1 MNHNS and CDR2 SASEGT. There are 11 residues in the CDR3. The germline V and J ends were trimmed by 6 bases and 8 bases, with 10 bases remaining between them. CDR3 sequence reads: CASRVGTEAFF. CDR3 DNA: TGTGCCAGCAGAGTGGGGACAGAAGCTTTCTTT.

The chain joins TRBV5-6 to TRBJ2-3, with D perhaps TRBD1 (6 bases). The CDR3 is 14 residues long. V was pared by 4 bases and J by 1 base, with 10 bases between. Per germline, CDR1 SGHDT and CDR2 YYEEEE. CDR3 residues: CASSRDIRTDTQYF. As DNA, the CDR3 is TGTGCCAGCAGCCGGGACATCCGCACAGATACGCAGTATTTT.

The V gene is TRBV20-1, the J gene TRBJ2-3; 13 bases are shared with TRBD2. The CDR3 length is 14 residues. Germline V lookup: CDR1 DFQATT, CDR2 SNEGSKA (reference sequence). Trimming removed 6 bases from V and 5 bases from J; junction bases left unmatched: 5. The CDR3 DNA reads TGCAGTGCAAGACTAGCGGGGGGCCAAGATACGCAGTATTTT. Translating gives CSARLAGGQDTQYF.

CDR3 protein: CASGSSRDRESPLHF. In nucleotides, the CDR3 is TGTGCCAGCGGCTCTTCCCGGGACAGGGAGTCACCCCTCCACTTT. V usage is TRBV9 and J usage is TRBJ1-6; 9 bases are a match to TRBD1. The germline V gene encodes CDR1 SGDLS and CDR2 YYNGEE. The J segment lost 10 bases and the V segment lost 7 bases, leaving 12 bases of the junction unmatched. The CDR3 consists of 15 residues.

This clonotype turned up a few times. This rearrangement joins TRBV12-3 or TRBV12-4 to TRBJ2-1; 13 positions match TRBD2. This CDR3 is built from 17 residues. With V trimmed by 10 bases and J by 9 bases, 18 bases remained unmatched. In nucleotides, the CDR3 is TGTGCCATCTCAGGAGAACTAGCGGGGGGGCGAGTGATTGAGCAGTTCTTC. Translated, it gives CAISGELAGGRVIEQFF.

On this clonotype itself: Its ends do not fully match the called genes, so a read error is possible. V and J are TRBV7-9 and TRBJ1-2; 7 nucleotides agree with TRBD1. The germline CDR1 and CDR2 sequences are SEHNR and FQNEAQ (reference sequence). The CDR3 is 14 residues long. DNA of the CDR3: TGTGCCAGCAGCCCTCCGGGACAGCTCTATGGCTACATCTTC. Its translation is CASSPPGQLYGYIF.

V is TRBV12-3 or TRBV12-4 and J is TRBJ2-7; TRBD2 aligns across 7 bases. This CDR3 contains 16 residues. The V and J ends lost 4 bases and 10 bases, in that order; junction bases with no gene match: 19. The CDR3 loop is CASSSQPRGSGGAQYF. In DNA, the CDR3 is TGTGCCAGCAGTTCCCAGCCTCGGGGTTCGGGGGGTGCCCAGTACTTC.

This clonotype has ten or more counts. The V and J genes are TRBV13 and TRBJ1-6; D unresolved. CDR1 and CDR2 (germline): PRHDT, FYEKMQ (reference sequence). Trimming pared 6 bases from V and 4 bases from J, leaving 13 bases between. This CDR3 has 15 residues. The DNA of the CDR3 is TGTGCCAGCAGACAAAAGGGCGGTTATAATTCACCCCTCCACTTT. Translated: CASRQKGGYNSPLHF.

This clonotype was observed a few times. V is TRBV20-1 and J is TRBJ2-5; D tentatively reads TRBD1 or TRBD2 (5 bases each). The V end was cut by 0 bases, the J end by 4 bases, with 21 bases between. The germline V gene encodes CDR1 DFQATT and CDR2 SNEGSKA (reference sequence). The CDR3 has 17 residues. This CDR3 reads CSARDSEGRESLETQYF. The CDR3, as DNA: TGCAGTGCTAGAGATAGCGAGGGGAGAGAGAGCTTAGAGACCCAGTACTTC.

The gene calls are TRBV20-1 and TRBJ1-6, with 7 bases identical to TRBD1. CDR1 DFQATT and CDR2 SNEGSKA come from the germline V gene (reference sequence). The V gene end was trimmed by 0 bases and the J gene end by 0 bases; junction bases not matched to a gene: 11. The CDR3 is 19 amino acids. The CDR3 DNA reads TGCAGTGCTAGAGATGGACAGGCCCAGGGGAGCTCCTATAATTCACCCCTCCACTTT. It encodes CSARDGQAQGSSYNSPLHF.

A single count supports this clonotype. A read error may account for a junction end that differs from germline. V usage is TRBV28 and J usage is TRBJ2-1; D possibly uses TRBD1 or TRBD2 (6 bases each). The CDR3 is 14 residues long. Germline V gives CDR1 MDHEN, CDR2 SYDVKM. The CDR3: CVSGLRGSYNEQFF. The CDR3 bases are TGTGTCAGCGGGCTCAGGGGTTCCTACAATGAGCAGTTCTTC.

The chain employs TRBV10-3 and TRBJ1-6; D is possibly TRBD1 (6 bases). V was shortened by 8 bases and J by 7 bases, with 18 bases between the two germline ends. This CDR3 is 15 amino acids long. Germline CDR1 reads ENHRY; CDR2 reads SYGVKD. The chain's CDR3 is CAIGGSPMENSPLHF. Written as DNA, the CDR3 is TGTGCCATCGGGGGCAGTCCGATGGAGAATTCACCCCTCCACTTT.

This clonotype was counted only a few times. The CDR3 coding sequence is TGTGCCAGCAGCCAGCTCAGTCAGCCCCAGCATTTT. Encoded protein: CASSQLSQPQHF. The rearrangement links TRBV3-1 to TRBJ1-5; unclear D gene. Germline lookup yields CDR1 LGHDT and CDR2 YNNKEL (reference sequence). The CDR3 contains 12 residues. Deletions cut 3 bases from V and 6 bases from J, with 6 bases between.

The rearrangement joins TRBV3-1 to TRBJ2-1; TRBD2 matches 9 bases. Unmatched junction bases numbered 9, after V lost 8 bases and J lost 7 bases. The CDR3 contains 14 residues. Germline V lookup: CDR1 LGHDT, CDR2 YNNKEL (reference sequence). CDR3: CASAGGWSRNEQFF. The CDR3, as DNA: TGTGCCAGCGCGGGGGGGTGGTCAAGAAATGAGCAGTTCTTC.

The CDR3, as DNA: TGCGCCAGCAGCGACCGGGACAATTACTACAATGAGCAGTTCTTC. Protein sequence: CASSDRDNYYNEQFF. The chain has TRBV4-1 and TRBJ2-1, with D tentatively TRBD1 (6 bases). Trimming took 5 bases from V and 3 from J, leaving 14 bases between them. Germline CDR1 and CDR2: MGHRA and YSYEKL. The CDR3 sequence is 15 residues long.

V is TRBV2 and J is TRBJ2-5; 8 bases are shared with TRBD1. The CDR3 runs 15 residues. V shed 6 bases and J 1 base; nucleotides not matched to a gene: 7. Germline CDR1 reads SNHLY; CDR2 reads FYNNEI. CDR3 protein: CASSEWDRLQETQYF. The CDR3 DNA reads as TGTGCCAGCAGCGAATGGGACAGGCTCCAAGAGACCCAGTACTTC.